This TCR beta chain comes out of a study of blood T cell repertoires in COVID-19. The repertoire was sequenced with immunoSEQ multiplex PCR; TCRdb's copy has only in-frame clones and lacks some. The sample lists under 200,000 clones, 86% occurring once. The length of the CDR3 is 15 residues. Per the germline V gene, CDR1 is SGHRS and CDR2 is YFSETQ. V gave up 3 bases and J gave up 3 bases, with 15 bases separating them. This clone was observed a single time. The J gene is TRBJ1-1, the V gene TRBV5-1; D unresolved. This clonotype was sampled from a woman of 80 years or more in a cohort sampled during active or convalescent COVID-19. Sequencing was done on a sample of peripheral blood. CDR3 sequence: CASSSVSSTDTEAFF. DNA of the CDR3: TGCGCCAGCAGCTCCGTTTCCTCAACGGACACTGAAGCTTTCTTT.